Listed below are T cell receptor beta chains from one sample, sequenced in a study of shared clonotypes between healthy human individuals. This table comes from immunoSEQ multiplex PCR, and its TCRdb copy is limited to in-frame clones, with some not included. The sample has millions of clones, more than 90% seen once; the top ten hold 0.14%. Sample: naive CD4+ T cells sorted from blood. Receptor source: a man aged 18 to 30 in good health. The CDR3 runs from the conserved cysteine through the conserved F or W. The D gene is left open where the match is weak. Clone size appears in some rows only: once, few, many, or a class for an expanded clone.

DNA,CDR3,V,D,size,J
TGCGCCAGCAGCTTGGCTAGCGGGGTTTACAATGAGCAGTTCTTC,CASSLASGVYNEQFF,TRBV5-1,TRBD2,.,TRBJ2-1
TGTGCCAGCAGGACCGGGAGCTCTGGAAACACCATATATTTT,CASRTGSSGNTIYF,TRBV6-6,.,.,TRBJ1-3
TGTGCCATCAGTGGGCGTCGGGACGGCGATGGCTACACCTTC,CAISGRRDGDGYTF,TRBV10-3,.,.,TRBJ1-2
TGTGCCAGTAGTTGGCAGGGGACAAATTCACCCCTCCACTTT,CASSWQGTNSPLHF,TRBV19,.,.,TRBJ1-6
TGTGCCAGCACACAGACAGCAGATACGCAGTATTTT,CASTQTADTQYF,TRBV2,.,.,TRBJ2-3
TGTGCCAGCAGCCCGGGAGGCCTACGGACAGCCTACAATGAGCAGTTCTTC,CASSPGGLRTAYNEQFF,TRBV5-4,.,.,TRBJ2-1
TGTGCCAGCAGGGAATTGGGGGTCGAGCAGTACTTC,CASRELGVEQYF,TRBV2,.,.,TRBJ2-7
TGTGCCAGCAGCCCCCAAGACAGGGGGCCTGGAAACACCATATATTTT,CASSPQDRGPGNTIYF,TRBV9,TRBD1,once,TRBJ1-3
TGTGCCAGCAGCTTAGAGCCTAACGACAGAACTGAAGCTTTCTTT,CASSLEPNDRTEAFF,TRBV7-2,.,.,TRBJ1-1
TGTGCCAGTAGTGGGGACGGATCCTACGAGCAGTACTTC,CASSGDGSYEQYF,TRBV19,.,.,TRBJ2-7
TGCGCCAGCAGCTTGGGACTAGCGGGAGGTGTCACAGATACGCAGTATTTT,CASSLGLAGGVTDTQYF,TRBV5-1,TRBD2,.,TRBJ2-3
TGCGCCAGCAGCTTGGTAGGTGGAGAGACCCAGTACTTC,CASSLVGGETQYF,TRBV5-1,.,.,TRBJ2-5
TGTGCCAGCACCAAAGCCGGGGGGCTCGGGGCCAACGTCCTGACTTTC,CASTKAGGLGANVLTF,TRBV7-2,.,.,TRBJ2-6
TGCGCCAGCAGTGACCTAGCGGGCTACAATGAGCAGTTCTTC,CASSDLAGYNEQFF,TRBV10-2,TRBD2,.,TRBJ2-1
TGTGCCAGTAGTATGGGGACAGGGTATGAAAAACTGTTTTTT,CASSMGTGYEKLFF,TRBV19,TRBD1,.,TRBJ1-4
TGTGCCTGGAGTACAGGGTTTGGCAATCAGCCCCAGCATTTT,CAWSTGFGNQPQHF,TRBV30,.,.,TRBJ1-5
TGTGCCAGCAGTTACTCAGGGCAGGCAACCTACAATGAGCAGTTCTTC,CASSYSGQATYNEQFF,TRBV6-5,.,.,TRBJ2-1
TGTGCCAGCAGCCGGGCGGGGGGCACTGAAGCTTTCTTT,CASSRAGGTEAFF,TRBV7-9,.,.,TRBJ1-1
TGTGCCAGCAGCTTACTTGGGTCCTCAGGCAGCTCTGGAAACACCATATATTTT,CASSLLGSSGSSGNTIYF,TRBV7-3,.,.,TRBJ1-3
TGTGCCAGCAGCGCCGGGACCGAGATCTATGGCTACACCTTC,CASSAGTEIYGYTF,TRBV7-6,.,.,TRBJ1-2
TGTGCCAGCAGCTTAGCGGCACAGATCGTCACTGAAGCTTTCTTT,CASSLAAQIVTEAFF,TRBV7-2,.,.,TRBJ1-1
TGTGCCAGCAGCTTATCAGCTAGCACAGATACGCAGTATTTT,CASSLSASTDTQYF,TRBV7-9,.,.,TRBJ2-3
TGTGCCAGCAGTTTCGGACTAGCGGTGGATACGCAGTATTTT,CASSFGLAVDTQYF,TRBV28,TRBD2,.,TRBJ2-3
TGTGCCATCAGTGAGACACCGTCCTACGAGCAGTACTTC,CAISETPSYEQYF,TRBV10-3,.,.,TRBJ2-7
TGTGCCAGCAGCTTGGTAGGGGGAACCTACGAGCAGTACTTC,CASSLVGGTYEQYF,TRBV7-9,.,.,TRBJ2-7
TGTGCCATCAGTGAGTCGCTGCCGGGACAGGGGGCGAGCTATGGCCACACCTTC,CAISESLPGQGASYGHTF,TRBV10-3,TRBD1,.,TRBJ1-2
TGCGCCAGCAGTGAAGGGGTAGCGGGGGGGACAGATACGCAGTATTTT,CASSEGVAGGTDTQYF,TRBV10-1,TRBD2,.,TRBJ2-3
TGTGCCAGCAGTGGACGGGCCTCTACTGAAGCTTTCTTT,CASSGRASTEAFF,TRBV6-1,.,.,TRBJ1-1
TGCGCCAGTTCTCCCCCGGGAAACACTGAAGCTTTCTTT,CASSPPGNTEAFF,TRBV10-2,.,.,TRBJ1-1
TGTGCCAGCAGTTTACTGGCAAATGAGCAGTTCTTC,CASSLLANEQFF,TRBV28,.,.,TRBJ2-1
TGTGCCAGTAGTAAGGGAGGTGGTCAGCCCCAGCATTTT,CASSKGGGQPQHF,TRBV19,.,few,TRBJ1-5
TGTGCCAGCAGCCATACGGAAGGGAGACTAGCGGGCGCAGATACGCAGTATTTT,CASSHTEGRLAGADTQYF,TRBV7-2,TRBD2,.,TRBJ2-3
TGTGCCAGCAGCTTAGGGCAGCGGGGCAGCGGGGATACGCAGTATTTT,CASSLGQRGSGDTQYF,TRBV11-3,TRBD2,.,TRBJ2-3
TGTGCCTGGAGCCCAGGACAGGGGTCCCATCAGCCCCAGCATTTT,CAWSPGQGSHQPQHF,TRBV30,TRBD1,.,TRBJ1-5
TGTGCCAGCCTAGTACCCAACTACAATGAGCAGTTCTTC,CASLVPNYNEQFF,TRBV6-6,.,.,TRBJ2-1
TGTGCCAGCAGTAAACCCGGGACAGGGGTTCCTGAAGCTTTCTTT,CASSKPGTGVPEAFF,TRBV2,TRBD1,.,TRBJ1-1
TGTGCCAGCAGCTTAGGACAAGGGGGAGTGGGCGAGCAGTACTTC,CASSLGQGGVGEQYF,TRBV11-2,.,.,TRBJ2-7
TGCGCCAGCAGGGGGAACACTGAAGCTTTCTTT,CASRGNTEAFF,TRBV10-2,.,few,TRBJ1-1
TGTGCCAGCAGCTTGGCTCCGACTAGCGGGTTGGGCGTTTACGAGCAGTACTTC,CASSLAPTSGLGVYEQYF,TRBV5-4,TRBD2,.,TRBJ2-7
TGTGCCTGGATACACCCACTTTCCTACGAGCAGTACTTC,CAWIHPLSYEQYF,TRBV30,.,.,TRBJ2-7
TGCGCCAGCAGCTTGGGGTCCCCCCGGGACAGGGAGGATGGCTACACCTTC,CASSLGSPRDREDGYTF,TRBV5-1,TRBD1,.,TRBJ1-2
TGTGCCAGCAGTTTAGGGGTCCTGGCAGATTATAGCAATCAGCCCCAGCATTTT,CASSLGVLADYSNQPQHF,TRBV28,.,.,TRBJ1-5
TGTGCCAGCAGCTTAAGAAAAGCGGGAGTAACAGATACGCAGTATTTT,CASSLRKAGVTDTQYF,TRBV7-2,TRBD2,.,TRBJ2-3
TGTGCCAGCAGTGGGGCCCCGGGGACGGCGAACACTGAAGCTTTCTTT,CASSGAPGTANTEAFF,TRBV25-1,.,.,TRBJ1-1
TGCGCCAGCAGCTTGGATCTTGGAACAGATACGCAGTATTTT,CASSLDLGTDTQYF,TRBV5-1,.,once,TRBJ2-3